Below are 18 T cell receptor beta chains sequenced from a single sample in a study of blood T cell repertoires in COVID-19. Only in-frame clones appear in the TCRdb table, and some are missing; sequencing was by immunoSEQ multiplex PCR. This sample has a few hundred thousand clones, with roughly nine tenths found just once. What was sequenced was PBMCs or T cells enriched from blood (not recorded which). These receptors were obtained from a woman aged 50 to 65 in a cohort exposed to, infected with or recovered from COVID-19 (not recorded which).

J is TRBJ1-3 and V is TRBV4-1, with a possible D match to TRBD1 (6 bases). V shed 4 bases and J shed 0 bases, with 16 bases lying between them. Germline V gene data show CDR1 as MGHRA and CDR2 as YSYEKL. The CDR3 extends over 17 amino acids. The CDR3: CASSRPGRGSSGNTIYF. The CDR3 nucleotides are TGCGCCAGCAGCCGCCCAGGGAGGGGGTCCTCTGGAAACACCATATATTTT.

DNA for the CDR3: TGTGCCAGCAGCTTAAGTCGGGGGGGCACAGATACGCAGTATTTT. Residues: CASSLSRGGTDTQYF. The chain has TRBV7-8 and TRBJ2-3, with TRBD2 matching over 7 bases. CDR3 length: 15 residues. With V trimmed by 2 bases and J by 1 base, 3 bases remained unmatched. CDR1 is SGHVS and CDR2 is FQNEAQ in the germline V gene. The entire variable domain, with the rest obtained from reference TRBV7-8 and TRBJ2-3, is as follows: GAGVSQSPRYKVAKRGQDVALRCDPISGHVSLFWYQQALGQGPEFLTYFQNEAQLDKSGLPSDRFFAERPEGSVSTLKIQRTQQEDSAVYLCASSLSRGGTDTQYFGPGTRLTVL.

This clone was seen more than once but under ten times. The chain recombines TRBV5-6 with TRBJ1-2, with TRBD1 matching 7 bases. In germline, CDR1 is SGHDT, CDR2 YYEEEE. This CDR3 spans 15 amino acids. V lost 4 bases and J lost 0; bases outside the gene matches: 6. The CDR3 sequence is CASSRDRLANYGYTF. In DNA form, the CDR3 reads TGTGCCAGCAGCCGGGACAGACTCGCTAACTATGGCTACACCTTC.

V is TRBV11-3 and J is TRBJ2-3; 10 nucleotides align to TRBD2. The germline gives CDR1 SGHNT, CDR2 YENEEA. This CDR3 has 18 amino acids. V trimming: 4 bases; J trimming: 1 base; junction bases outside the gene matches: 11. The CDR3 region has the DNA TGTGCCAGCAGCTGGGGTACTAGCGGGGATGTCGGCACAGATACGCAGTATTTT. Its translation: CASSWGTSGDVGTDTQYF.

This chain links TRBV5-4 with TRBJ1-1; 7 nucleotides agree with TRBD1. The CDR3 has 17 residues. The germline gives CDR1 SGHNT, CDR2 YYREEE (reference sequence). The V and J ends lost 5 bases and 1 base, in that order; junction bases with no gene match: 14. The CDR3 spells CASSPAAVDRANTEAFF. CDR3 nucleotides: TGTGCCAGCAGTCCCGCCGCCGTTGACAGGGCGAACACTGAAGCTTTCTTT.

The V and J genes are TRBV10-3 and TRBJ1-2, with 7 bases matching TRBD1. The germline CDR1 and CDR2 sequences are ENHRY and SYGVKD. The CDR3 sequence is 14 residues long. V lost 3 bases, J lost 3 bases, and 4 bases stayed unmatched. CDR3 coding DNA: TGTGCCATCAGTGAAGGGCAGGGGGACTATGGCTACACCTTC. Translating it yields CAISEGQGDYGYTF.

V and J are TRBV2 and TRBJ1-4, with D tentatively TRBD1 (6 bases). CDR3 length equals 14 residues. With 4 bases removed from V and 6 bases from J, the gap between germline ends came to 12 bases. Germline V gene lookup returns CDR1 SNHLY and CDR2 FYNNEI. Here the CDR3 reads CASSAQGRDEKLFF. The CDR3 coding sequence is TGTGCCAGCAGTGCACAGGGACGGGATGAAAAACTGTTTTTT.

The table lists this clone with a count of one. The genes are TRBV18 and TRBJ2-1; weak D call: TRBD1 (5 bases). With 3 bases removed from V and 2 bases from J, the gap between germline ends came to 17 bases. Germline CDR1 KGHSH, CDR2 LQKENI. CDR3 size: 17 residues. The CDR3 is CASSPGYRPLTYNEQFF. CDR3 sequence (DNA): TGTGCCAGCTCACCTGGGTACAGGCCGTTAACCTACAATGAGCAGTTCTTC.

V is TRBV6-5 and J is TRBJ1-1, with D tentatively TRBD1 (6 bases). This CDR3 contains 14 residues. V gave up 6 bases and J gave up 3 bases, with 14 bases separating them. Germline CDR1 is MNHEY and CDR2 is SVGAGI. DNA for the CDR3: TGTGCCAGCAGACCGGGGCCAGGGGACACTGAAGCTTTCTTT. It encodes CASRPGPGDTEAFF.

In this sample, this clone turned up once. The CDR3 DNA follows: TGTGCCAGCAGTTACTCGGGACAGGGACCCTCTTCATCGCAGTATTTT. Amino acids: CASSYSGQGPSSSQYF. The V gene is TRBV6-5, the J gene TRBJ2-3; 9 bases align to TRBD1. Trimming at V came to 0 bases and at J to 10 bases, leaving 11 bases not matched to a gene. The CDR3 sequence is 16 residues long. Germline V gives CDR1 MNHEY, CDR2 SVGAGI.

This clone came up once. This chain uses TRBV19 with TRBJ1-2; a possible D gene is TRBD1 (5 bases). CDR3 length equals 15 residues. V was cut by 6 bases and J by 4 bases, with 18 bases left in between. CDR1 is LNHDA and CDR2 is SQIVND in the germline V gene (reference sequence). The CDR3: CASRKRGPSVYGYTF. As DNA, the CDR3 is TGTGCCAGTAGGAAAAGGGGCCCCTCGGTCTATGGCTACACCTTC.

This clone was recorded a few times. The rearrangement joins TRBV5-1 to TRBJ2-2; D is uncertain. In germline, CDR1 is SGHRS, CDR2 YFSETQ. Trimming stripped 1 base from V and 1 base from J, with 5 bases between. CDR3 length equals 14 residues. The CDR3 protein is CASSLRGNTGELFF. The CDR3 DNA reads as TGCGCCAGCAGCTTGCGCGGGAACACCGGGGAGCTGTTTTTT.

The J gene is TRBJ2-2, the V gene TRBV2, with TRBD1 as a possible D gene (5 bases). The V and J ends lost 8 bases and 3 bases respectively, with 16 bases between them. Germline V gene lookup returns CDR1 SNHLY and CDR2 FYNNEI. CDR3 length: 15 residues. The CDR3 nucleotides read TGTGCCAGCTTTGGAGACAGTGGATACACCGGGGAGCTGTTTTTT. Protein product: CASFGDSGYTGELFF.

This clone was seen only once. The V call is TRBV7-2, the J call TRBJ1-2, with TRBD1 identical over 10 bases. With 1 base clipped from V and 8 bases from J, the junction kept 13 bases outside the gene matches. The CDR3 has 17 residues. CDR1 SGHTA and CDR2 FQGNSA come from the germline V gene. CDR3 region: CASSLVVGDRGGGGYTF. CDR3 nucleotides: TGTGCCAGCAGCTTAGTAGTTGGGGACAGGGGTGGTGGCGGCTACACCTTC.

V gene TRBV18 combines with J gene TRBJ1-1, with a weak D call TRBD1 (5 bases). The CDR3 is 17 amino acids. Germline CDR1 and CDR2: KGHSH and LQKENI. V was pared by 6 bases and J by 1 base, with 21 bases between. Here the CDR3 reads CASSPPYISGANTEAFF. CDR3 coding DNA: TGTGCCAGCTCCCCCCCATACATAAGTGGGGCGAACACTGAAGCTTTCTTT.

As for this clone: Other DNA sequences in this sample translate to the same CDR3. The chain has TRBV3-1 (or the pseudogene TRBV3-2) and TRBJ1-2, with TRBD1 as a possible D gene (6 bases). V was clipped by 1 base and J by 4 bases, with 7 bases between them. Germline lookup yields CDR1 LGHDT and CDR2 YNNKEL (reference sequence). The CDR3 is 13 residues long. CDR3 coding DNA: TGTGCCAGCAGCCAAGGCAGGGGCTATGGCTACACCTTC. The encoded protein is CASSQGRGYGYTF.

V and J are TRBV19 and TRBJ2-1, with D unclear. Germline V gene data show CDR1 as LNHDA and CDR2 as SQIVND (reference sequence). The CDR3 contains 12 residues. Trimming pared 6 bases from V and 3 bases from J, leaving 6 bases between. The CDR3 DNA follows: TGTGCCAGTAGCAATGTCTACAATGAGCAGTTCTTC. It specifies CASSNVYNEQFF.

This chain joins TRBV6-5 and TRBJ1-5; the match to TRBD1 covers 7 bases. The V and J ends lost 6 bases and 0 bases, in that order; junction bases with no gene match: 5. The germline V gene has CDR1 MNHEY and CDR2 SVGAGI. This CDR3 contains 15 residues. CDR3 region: CASRGDRNSNQPQHF. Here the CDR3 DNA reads TGTGCCAGCAGAGGGGACAGAAATAGCAATCAGCCCCAGCATTTT.